These 7 T cell receptor beta chains share one sample of origin, sequenced in a study of blood T cells in healthy people across ages. A second about 7 to 12 cycle PCR used barcoded and J-beta primers. In TCRdb, the 5' RACE reads were re-called with MiXCR into one record per CDR3 protein. The sample has roughly 700,000 distinct CDR3 sequences, about a third seen once. The sample consisted of blood. The receptors derive from a woman aged 80 or over in good health.

About this clonotype: A much larger clone sits a single nucleotide away, making a read error possible. The chain couples TRBV5-1 to TRBJ2-7; 12 bases agree with TRBD1. CDR3 length: 15 amino acids. Germline V gene lookup returns CDR1 SGHRS and CDR2 YFSETQ. CDR3 nucleotide sequence: TGCGCCAGCAGCGCCGGAGGGACAGGGGGCTACGGGCAGTACTTC. Translating gives CASSAGGTGGYGQYF.

This clonotype has ten or more counts. The chain links TRBV4-2 to TRBJ1-2; D gene unclear. Germline V lookup: CDR1 LGHNA, CDR2 YNFKEQ. V shed 1 base and J shed 7 bases, with 10 bases lying between them. The CDR3 is 13 residues long. CDR3 DNA: TGTGCCAGCAGCCAAGGGACGGGTCGTGGCTACACCTTC. As protein: CASSQGTGRGYTF.

The table lists this clonotype with many counts. CDR3 loop: CASSLGRFGQETQYF. The CDR3, as DNA: TGTGCCAGCAGCTTAGGACGGTTCGGGCAAGAGACCCAGTACTTC. The rearrangement links TRBV11-3 to TRBJ2-5; D gene ambiguous. Trimming removed 1 base from V and 2 bases from J, with 11 bases in between. The CDR3 runs 15 residues. Germline lookup yields CDR1 SGHNT and CDR2 YENEEA.

On this clonotype: A much larger clone sits a single nucleotide away, making a read error possible. The V call is TRBV5-1, the J call TRBJ2-3; a weak D match, TRBD2 (5 bases). Per germline, CDR1 SGHRS and CDR2 YFSETQ. This CDR3 contains 17 residues. The CDR3 bases are TGCGCCAGCAGCTTAAGCTCCTCGGGGATATTCACAGATACGCGGTATTTT. Translation gives CASSLSSSGIFTDTRYF. Filled out from reference TRBV5-1 and TRBJ2-3, the complete variable domain reads KAGVTQTPRYLIKTRGQQVTLSCSPISGHRSVSWYQQTPGQGLQFLFEYFSETQRNKGNFPGRFSGRQFSNSRSEMNVSTLELGDSALYLCASSLSSSGIFTDTRYFGPGTRLTVL.

This clonotype was observed a handful of times. The rearrangement links TRBV28 to TRBJ1-5; D unresolved. This CDR3 has 15 residues. Germline loops: CDR1 MDHEN, CDR2 SYDVKM. V was pared by 3 bases and J by 4 bases, with 13 bases between. The CDR3 DNA follows: TGTGCCAGCAGTTTGGCGACACCCGGAAATCAGCCCCAGCATTTT. This gives the protein CASSLATPGNQPQHF.

This clonotype was picked up a small number of times. A much larger clone sits a single nucleotide away, making a read error possible. The rearrangement uses TRBV7-9 and TRBJ2-3; D is possibly TRBD1 (6 bases). The CDR3 is 16 amino acids. Per germline, CDR1 SEHNR and CDR2 FQNEAQ (reference sequence). This chain's CDR3 is CACSLATTGSTDTQYF. Written as DNA, the CDR3 is TGTGCCTGCAGCTTAGCGACGACAGGTTCCACAGATACGCAGTATTTT.

About this clonotype itself: This may stem from a read error, because a much larger clone lies one nucleotide away. This chain joins TRBV5-1 and TRBJ1-4; 7 bases fit TRBD1. Per the germline V gene, CDR1 is SGHRS and CDR2 is YFSETQ. This CDR3 has 15 residues. CDR3 loop: CASSRDRAANEKRFF. The CDR3 bases are TGCGCCAGCAGCCGTGACAGGGCGGCTAATGAAAAACGGTTTTTT.